Following are 24 T cell receptor beta chains from one sample sequenced in a study of blood T cell repertoires in COVID-19 (TCRdb year 2020). Receptor amplification or capture employed the immunoSEQ multiplex PCR assay. The immuneACCESS repertoire file appears here via TCRdb, limited to in-frame rearrangements. These files lack a portion of the clones; in checked studies, under half of the deficit traces to unresolved V genes, and the cause of the others is not known. Recorded for this sample are approximately 220,000 clones; approximately 81% of them occurred a single time. The top ten constitute around 20% of the sample. The sequencing input was PBMCs or T cells enriched from blood (not recorded which). Receptors originate from a man aged 35 to 55 who had recovered from COVID-19.

A single count supports this clone. J is TRBJ2-7 and V is TRBV13, with D maybe TRBD1 (5 bases). Germline V gene data show CDR1 as PRHDT and CDR2 as FYEKMQ (reference sequence). CDR3 length: 15 residues. V lost 0 bases, J lost 6 bases, and 15 bases lay in between. CDR3 sequence: CASSLGLGAASEQYF. The CDR3, as DNA: TGTGCCAGCAGCTTAGGCCTTGGGGCAGCGTCCGAGCAGTACTTC.

V and J are TRBV9 and TRBJ2-2, with D perhaps TRBD2 (6 bases). The CDR3 loop spans 16 amino acids. V lost 3 bases and J lost 6, with 18 bases in between. The V gene's germline CDR1 is SGDLS and CDR2 YYNGEE. The CDR3 DNA sequence: TGTGCCAGCAGCGCCACAGGAGGAGGGAGTGCCGGGGAGCTGTTTTTT. Translation gives CASSATGGGSAGELFF.

The gene calls are TRBV29-1 and TRBJ1-5, with D unresolved. The germline V and J ends were trimmed by 4 bases and 0 bases, with 10 bases remaining between them. Germline CDR1 is SQVTM and CDR2 is ANQGSEA. The CDR3 covers 14 residues. DNA of the CDR3: TGCAGCGTTGGAGGCTGGGTTAGCAATCAGCCCCAGCATTTT. It translates to CSVGGWVSNQPQHF.

The chain combines TRBV9 with TRBJ1-2, with a possible D match to TRBD1 (5 bases). Germline CDR1 is SGDLS and CDR2 is YYNGEE. Trimming removed 0 bases at V and 3 bases at J, with 12 bases between. There are 15 residues in the CDR3. CDR3 DNA: TGTGCCAGCAGCGTAGCCCCCACAGGTTACTATGGCTACACCTTC. Translated, it gives CASSVAPTGYYGYTF.

The chain joins TRBV5-1 to TRBJ2-2, with 8 bases fitting TRBD1. In germline, CDR1 is SGHRS, CDR2 YFSETQ. V gave up 4 bases and J gave up 5 bases; unmatched junction bases: 7. The CDR3 is 15 residues long. The CDR3 here is CASSLGTGVTGELFF. The CDR3 DNA is TGCGCCAGCAGCCTAGGGACAGGAGTTACCGGGGAGCTGTTTTTT.

This chain connects TRBV6-5 to TRBJ1-1; the match to TRBD1 covers 7 bases. This CDR3 is built from 12 residues. CDR1 and CDR2 (germline): MNHEY, SVGAGI. V gave up 6 bases and J gave up 7 bases; unmatched junction bases: 5. The CDR3 is CASSSRQGEAFF. Written as DNA, the CDR3 is TGTGCCAGCAGCTCCAGACAGGGTGAAGCTTTCTTT.

This sequence joins TRBV11-2 and TRBJ2-7, with TRBD2 matching over 8 bases. The CDR3 has 13 amino acids. The germline gives CDR1 SGHAT, CDR2 FQNNGV. The J segment lost 10 bases and the V segment lost 1 base, leaving 6 bases of the junction unmatched. In DNA form, the CDR3 reads TGTGCCAGCAGCTTAGGAGGACTAGCAGCACAGTACTTC. Its protein is CASSLGGLAAQYF.

The rearrangement uses TRBV7-9 and TRBJ1-1; TRBD1 matches 7 bases. With 5 bases clipped from V and 4 bases from J, the junction kept 16 bases outside the gene matches. CDR3 size: 17 residues. Germline assignment: CDR1 SEHNR and CDR2 FQNEAQ (reference sequence). CDR3 nucleotide sequence: TGTGCCAGCAGCCACCGTCTGACAGGGTTAATTGCCACTGAAGCTTTCTTT. It is translated as CASSHRLTGLIATEAFF.

The chain's CDR3 is CASSQVLGTGELFF. The CDR3 DNA reads as TGTGCCAGCAGCCAAGTCCTAGGCACCGGGGAGCTGTTTTTT. This chain uses TRBV3-1 (or the pseudogene TRBV3-2) with TRBJ2-2; no clear D. Germline lookup yields CDR1 LGHDT and CDR2 YNNKEL (reference sequence). This CDR3 has 14 residues. V was clipped by 1 base and J by 4 bases, with 7 bases between them.

This clone has just a few counts. The chain joins TRBV28 to TRBJ1-1, with 8 nucleotides matching TRBD1. Germline-derived CDR1 and CDR2 are MDHEN and SYDVKM. The CDR3 totals 16 residues. The junction had 11 bases not matched to a gene; V was cut back by 7 bases and J by 1 base. In DNA form, the CDR3 reads TGTGCCAGCATTCCCACTCAGGGGGCGAGGAACACTGAAGCTTTCTTT. Amino acids: CASIPTQGARNTEAFF.

The chain couples TRBV27 to TRBJ2-3; unclear D gene. The CDR3 extends over 14 amino acids. Germline CDR1 reads MNHEY; CDR2 reads SMNVEV (reference sequence). V lost 7 bases and J lost 2, with 13 bases in between. The CDR3 DNA sequence: TGTGCCAGCACCTGGGCAGGAAACACAGATACGCAGTATTTT. As protein: CASTWAGNTDTQYF.

The chain links TRBV5-5 to TRBJ1-2; 7 bases are a match to TRBD1. The CDR3 loop spans 18 amino acids. The J segment lost 2 bases and the V segment lost 4 bases, leaving 17 bases of the junction unmatched. The V gene's germline CDR1 is SGHKS and CDR2 YYEKEE (reference sequence). Here the CDR3 reads CASSPSGWTGIINYGYTF. As DNA, the CDR3 is TGTGCCAGCAGCCCCTCGGGCTGGACAGGCATTATAAACTATGGCTACACCTTC.

This clone occurred once. J is TRBJ1-3 and V is TRBV6-6; D call uncertain. Germline V lookup: CDR1 MNHNY, CDR2 SVGAGI (reference sequence). Between the trimmed V and J ends, which lost 6 bases and 3 bases, there was a span of 12 bases. This CDR3 comprises 14 residues. CDR3 DNA sequence: TGTGCCAGCAGGTTCACAACCTTTGGAAACACCATATATTTT. Amino acids: CASRFTTFGNTIYF.

The V call is TRBV5-1, the J call TRBJ2-2; 9 nucleotides align to TRBD2. CDR3 length equals 16 residues. Trimming at V came to 5 bases and at J to 7 bases, leaving 12 bases not matched to a gene. The germline CDR1 and CDR2 sequences are SGHRS and YFSETQ. DNA for the CDR3: TGCGCCAGCAGACGGGTCGGCGGGAGGGCGGACGGGGAGCTGTTTTTT. This codes for CASRRVGGRADGELFF.

The rearrangement joins TRBV4-3 to TRBJ2-7, with TRBD1 matching 7 bases. Germline CDR1 is LGHNA and CDR2 is YSLEER. The CDR3 covers 16 residues. The V and J ends lost 2 bases and 4 bases, in that order; junction bases with no gene match: 11. The CDR3 coding sequence is TGCGCCAGCAGCCAAACTCAGGACAGGCTGGGGTACGAGCAGTACTTC. Translated, it gives CASSQTQDRLGYEQYF.

This sequence joins TRBV10-3 and TRBJ1-4; 7 nucleotides match TRBD1. Germline loops: CDR1 ENHRY, CDR2 SYGVKD. Losses at the gene ends were 5 bases for V and 0 bases for J; bases not matched to a gene: 6. This CDR3 region has 16 residues. The CDR3 loop reads CAISRGQLATNEKLFF. The CDR3 nucleotides are TGTGCCATCAGTAGGGGACAGCTTGCAACTAATGAAAAACTGTTTTTT.

The genes are TRBV2 and TRBJ2-1, with TRBD1 identical over 8 bases. CDR1 is SNHLY and CDR2 is FYNNEI in the germline V gene. The CDR3 runs 14 residues. V trimming: 5 bases; J trimming: 5 bases; junction bases outside the gene matches: 5. CDR3 loop: CASSPGTGHNEQFF. The CDR3 DNA reads TGTGCCAGCAGTCCCGGGACAGGCCACAATGAGCAGTTCTTC. The full variable domain, its missing parts supplied by reference TRBV2 and TRBJ2-1, is EPEVTQTPSHQVTQMGQEVILRCVPISNHLYFYWYRQILGQKVEFLVSFYNNEISEKSEIFDDQFSVERPDGSNFTLKIRSTKLEDSAMYFCASSPGTGHNEQFFGPGTRLTVL.

V is TRBV12-3 or TRBV12-4 and J is TRBJ1-5; D gene uncertain. Trimming removed 4 bases from V and 7 bases from J, with 8 bases in between. This CDR3 has 12 amino acids. The CDR3 DNA sequence: TGTGCCAGCAGTTCTCAGATCCAGCCCCAGCATTTT. Translating it yields CASSSQIQPQHF.

The rearrangement joins TRBV10-3 to TRBJ2-3; TRBD2 matches 8 bases. With V trimmed by 2 bases and J by 3 bases, 10 bases remained unmatched. The CDR3 covers 17 residues. Germline V gene data show CDR1 as ENHRY and CDR2 as SYGVKD. CDR3: CAISEPGRAEGTDTQYF. The CDR3 DNA reads TGTGCCATCAGTGAGCCCGGGAGGGCCGAGGGGACAGATACGCAGTATTTT.

This clone occurred once. This sequence joins TRBV5-1 and TRBJ2-2, with TRBD1 as a possible D gene (5 bases). This CDR3 contains 17 residues. Germline V lookup: CDR1 SGHRS, CDR2 YFSETQ. V lost 0 bases and J 5 bases, leaving 17 bases between the germline ends. This CDR3 reads CASSLASRESPTGELFF. The CDR3 nucleotides read TGCGCCAGCAGCTTGGCCAGCAGGGAATCCCCTACCGGGGAGCTGTTTTTT.

V is TRBV5-1 and J is TRBJ2-7, with 10 bases identical to TRBD2. J gave up 1 base and V 5 bases, and 6 bases lay outside the gene matches. The CDR3 sequence is 15 residues long. Germline CDR1 and CDR2: SGHRS and YFSETQ. In DNA form, the CDR3 reads TGCGCCAGCAGACCTCGGACTAGCGGATCCTACGAGCAGTACTTC. It is translated as CASRPRTSGSYEQYF.

The J gene is TRBJ1-6, the V gene TRBV4-3; the D gene is possibly TRBD1 (6 bases). Trimming took 1 base from V and 7 from J, leaving 17 bases between them. Germline CDR1 and CDR2: LGHNA and YSLEER. The CDR3 has 17 amino acids. The CDR3 sequence is CASSQGEGGAGNSPLHF. The CDR3 coding sequence is TGCGCCAGCAGCCAAGGCGAGGGGGGGGCGGGGAATTCACCCCTCCACTTT.

This chain joins TRBV6-1 and TRBJ2-3; D not certain. Trimming removed 1 base from V and 2 bases from J, with 7 bases in between. The CDR3 is made up of 14 amino acids. Germline-derived CDR1 and CDR2 are MNHNS and SASEGT. In nucleotides, the CDR3 is TGTGCCAGCAGTGAAGGGGCTTACACAGATACGCAGTATTTT. This codes for CASSEGAYTDTQYF.

V gene TRBV5-4 combines with J gene TRBJ2-5; TRBD2 aligns across 7 bases. Germline trimming cut 7 bases from V and 3 bases from J; bases unmatched to any gene: 6. This CDR3 comprises 13 residues. Germline CDR1 is SGHNT and CDR2 is YYREEE (reference sequence). The CDR3 DNA reads as TGTGCCAGCGGTCGGGGAGGGGAAGAGACCCAGTACTTC. Protein product: CASGRGGEETQYF.